This T cell receptor (beta chain) was identified in a study of blood T cells in healthy people across ages. Each sample yielded at least 6 million isolated PBMCs. Primed by a sample-barcoded 5' primer and a J-beta primer mix, a second PCR proceeded for 7 to 11 cycles. TCRdb reprocessed the 5' RACE reads via MiXCR and lists one record per CDR3 protein. The sample records about 800,000 distinct CDR3 sequences, roughly 50% being singletons. The study, taken as a whole, reports: Naive T cell percentage by flow cytometry tracked strongly with beta diversity.

With regard to this clonotype: Its target is not known.

From germline, CDR1 is MNHEY and CDR2 SMNVEV (reference sequence). The CDR3 contains 16 residues. Trimming took 5 bases from V and 4 from J; bases not matched to a gene: 11. The TCR originated in a young man in good health. The chain recombines TRBV27 with TRBJ2-3; 8 positions match TRBD2. The sequenced sample was blood. This CDR3 reads CASSRGGQGFADTQYF. In nucleotides, the CDR3 is TGTGCCAGCAGTCGCGGGGGGCAGGGGTTTGCAGATACGCAGTATTTT.